This T cell receptor beta chain comes out of a study of radiation and T cells in renal cell carcinoma. Findings and limits, study-wide: Pretreatment tumor biopsies were lacking, so baseline clonotypes are unknown. From baseline, blood top tumor clonotypes peaked at 2 weeks post-radiation.

Sequencing used immunoSEQ multiplex PCR; TCRdb keeps in-frame clones, though not all of them. The table includes 140,000 or so clones, 86% detected once. Time point given: blood 4 weeks post-SBRT, at nephrectomy. As to treatment: 15 Gy SBRT to primary tumor, nephrectomy 4 weeks later. Nephrectomy followed 15 Gy stereotactic body radiation by 4 weeks. In the case of this clone: Its antigen remains unidentified.

V dropped 4 bases and J dropped 3 bases, with 11 bases sitting between them. The CDR3 runs 13 residues. Germline lookup yields CDR1 SGHNT and CDR2 YYREEE (reference sequence). The sample here was blood, taken from a patient whose treatment included radiotherapy and nephrectomy. The TCR originated in a woman between 45 and 65 years old with renal cell carcinoma. The chain couples TRBV5-4 to TRBJ2-7; D possibly corresponds to TRBD2 (6 bases). The CDR3 nucleotides are TGTGCCAGCAGCGGTCGACTAGTCTACGAGCAGTACTTC. Its protein product is CASSGRLVYEQYF.